The T cell receptor beta chain under discussion was sequenced for a study of T cells after yellow fever vaccination. Whole-study findings and limits: Most clones from primary vaccination resurfaced after the booster (approximately 95% CD4, approximately 87% CD8).

This clonotype appeared a few times. Antigen: not known. The CDR3 sequence is 15 residues long. V lost 3 bases and J lost 9; bases outside the gene matches: 8. Germline-derived CDR1 and CDR2 are SGHKS and YYEKEE (reference sequence). TCRdb analysed the 5' RACE reads with MiXCR anew, one entry per CDR3 protein. This table holds 250,000 to 350,000 distinct CDR3 sequences, approximately 4% found once. The V gene is TRBV5-5, the J gene TRBJ2-1, with TRBD1 matching 11 bases. This TCR was sampled from a man younger than 30 who received the YFV17D yellow fever vaccine. The source was PBMCs, collected 15 days after the yellow fever booster vaccination. CDR3 bases: TGTGCCAGCAGCTGGGGGGACAGGGGGATCGGTGAGCAGTTCTTC. Translation gives CASSWGDRGIGEQFF.